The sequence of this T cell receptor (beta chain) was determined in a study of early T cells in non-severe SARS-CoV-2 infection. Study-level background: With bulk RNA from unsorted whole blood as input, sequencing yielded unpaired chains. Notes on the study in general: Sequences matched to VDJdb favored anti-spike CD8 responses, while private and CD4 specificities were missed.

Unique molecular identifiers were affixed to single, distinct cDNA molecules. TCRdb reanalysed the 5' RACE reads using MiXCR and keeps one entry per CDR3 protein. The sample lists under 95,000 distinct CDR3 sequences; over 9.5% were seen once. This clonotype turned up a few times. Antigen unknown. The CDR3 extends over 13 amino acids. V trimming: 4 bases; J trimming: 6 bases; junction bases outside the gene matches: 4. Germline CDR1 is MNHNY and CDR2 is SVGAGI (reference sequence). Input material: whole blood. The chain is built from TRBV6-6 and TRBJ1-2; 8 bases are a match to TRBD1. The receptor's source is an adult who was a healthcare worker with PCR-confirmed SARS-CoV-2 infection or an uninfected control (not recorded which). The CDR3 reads CASSSGGADGYTF. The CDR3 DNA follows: TGTGCCAGCAGTTCAGGGGGCGCGGATGGCTACACCTTC.